This is a list of T cell receptor beta chains from one sample in a study of identical twins. TCRdb itself ran the 5' RACE reads through MiXCR, one entry per CDR3 protein. This table holds 640,000 or so distinct CDR3 sequences, approximately 6% found once. The sample was naive T cells sorted from blood. Receptors originate from a man between 18 and 35 years old in good health. The CDR3 runs from the conserved cysteine through the conserved F or W. The D gene is left open where the match is weak. Only some rows state a clone size, as once, few, many or a class for expanded clones.

d_call j_call v_call clone_size cdr3_aa cdr3_nt
- TRBJ2-7 TRBV6-2/TRBV6-3 many CASSYRRLSSYEQYF TGTGCCAGCAGTTACAGGAGGCTTTCCTCCTACGAGCAGTACTTC
- TRBJ2-1 TRBV19 few CATMVAYSSYNEQFF TGTGCCACCATGGTAGCCTATAGCTCCTACAATGAGCAGTTCTTC
- TRBJ2-1 TRBV7-2 few CASSPIGTSSYNEQFF TGTGCCAGCAGTCCGATCGGGACAAGCTCCTACAATGAGCAGTTCTTC
TRBD2 TRBJ2-1 TRBV28 many CASSRGLAAAFF TGTGCCAGCAGTCGCGGACTAGCAGCCGCGTTCTTC
- TRBJ2-5 TRBV6-2/TRBV6-3 few CASSTKYRDTETQYF TGTGCCAGCAGCACAAAATACCGGGACACGGAGACCCAGTACTTC
- TRBJ1-2 TRBV20-1 few CSASRDINNYGYTF TGCAGTGCTAGTCGGGACATCAATAACTATGGCTACACCTTC
- TRBJ1-1 TRBV3-1 - CASSQQTGASTEAFF TGTGCCAGCAGCCAACAGACTGGGGCTAGCACTGAAGCTTTCTTT
TRBD2 TRBJ2-5 TRBV7-2 many CASSLGGREETQYF TGTGCCAGCAGCTTAGGCGGGAGAGAAGAGACCCAGTACTTC
- TRBJ2-7 TRBV15 - CATSRTVSGGEQYF TGTGCCACCAGCAGAACTGTAAGCGGTGGCGAGCAGTACTTC
TRBD2 TRBJ2-2 TRBV24-1 - CATSGLAARELFF TGTGCCACCAGTGGACTAGCGGCGAGGGAGCTGTTTTTT
- TRBJ2-4 TRBV5-1 - CASSLARGNIQYF TGCGCCAGCAGCTTGGCTCGGGGGAACATTCAGTACTTC
- TRBJ1-1 TRBV6-1 many CASSPDPVRGTEAFF TGTGCCAGCAGCCCTGACCCAGTCCGGGGCACTGAAGCTTTCTTT
TRBD1 TRBJ2-5 TRBV20-1 few CSAPPPGQGFETQYF TGCAGTGCTCCACCTCCGGGACAGGGGTTCGAGACCCAGTACTTC
- TRBJ1-5 TRBV28 few CASYPTRSNQPQHF TGTGCCAGCTACCCCACACGGAGCAATCAGCCCCAGCATTTT
- TRBJ1-1 TRBV5-1 - CASSPAAVMNTEAFF TGCGCCAGCAGCCCCGCGGCAGTTATGAACACTGAAGCTTTCTTT
- TRBJ2-5 TRBV28 few CASSSSQTRGLKETQYF TGTGCCAGCAGTTCTAGTCAGACTAGAGGGCTGAAAGAGACCCAGTACTTC
TRBD2 TRBJ2-7 TRBV15 many CATSSRLAGGPTVSYEQYF TGTGCCACCAGCTCCCGACTAGCGGGAGGGCCGACCGTCTCCTACGAGCAGTACTTC
- TRBJ1-1 TRBV29-1 few CSVGPQGGTEAFF TGCAGCGTTGGCCCGCAGGGAGGGACTGAAGCTTTCTTT
- TRBJ1-3 TRBV5-5 many CASSDGTEQDTIYF TGTGCCAGCAGCGACGGGACGGAGCAGGACACCATATATTTT
TRBD2 TRBJ2-3 TRBV7-6 few CASTPGGGRAITDTQYF TGTGCCAGCACCCCCGGAGGCGGGAGGGCCATAACAGATACGCAGTATTTT
- TRBJ2-7 TRBV6-1 many CASSETGTKLYEQYF TGTGCCAGCAGTGAAACCGGGACAAAACTCTACGAGCAGTACTTC
- TRBJ2-1 TRBV12-3/TRBV12-4 - CASRRLGAKVGNEQFF TGTGCCAGCAGACGCCTCGGGGCCAAGGTGGGCAATGAGCAGTTCTTC
TRBD2 TRBJ2-5 TRBV5-5 many CASSYNGLAQYF TGTGCCAGCAGCTACAACGGACTAGCCCAATACTTC
- TRBJ1-1 TRBV5-1 few CASTPPNLNTEAFF TGCGCCAGCACCCCACCTAACCTGAACACTGAAGCTTTCTTT
TRBD1 TRBJ1-5 TRBV4-3 many CASSQDGTGDQPQHF TGCGCCAGCAGCCAAGATGGGACAGGGGATCAGCCCCAGCATTTT
TRBD2 TRBJ2-1 TRBV10-3 many CAISEGLAGDNEQFF TGTGCCATCAGTGAGGGGCTAGCGGGGGACAATGAGCAGTTCTTC
- TRBJ2-7 TRBV20-1 many CSATVTGRWSYEQYF TGCAGTGCTACAGTTACGGGACGGTGGTCCTACGAGCAGTACTTC
- TRBJ2-1 TRBV29-1 many CSVANSMYNEQFF TGCAGCGTTGCAAATTCGATGTACAATGAGCAGTTCTTC
TRBD2 TRBJ2-3 TRBV7-9 - CASSRWTSESTDTQYF TGTGCCAGCAGTCGTTGGACTAGCGAAAGCACAGATACGCAGTATTTT
- TRBJ2-2 TRBV5-1 many CASSDDLGNTGELFF TGCGCCAGCAGCGACGATCTAGGGAACACCGGGGAGCTGTTTTTT
TRBD1 TRBJ1-1 TRBV5-1 many CASSLTGAWMNTEAFF TGCGCCAGCAGCTTGACAGGGGCCTGGATGAACACTGAAGCTTTCTTT
- TRBJ2-5 TRBV20-1 many CSAKDGGRQETQYF TGCAGTGCGAAGGATGGGGGGCGACAAGAGACCCAGTACTTC
- TRBJ1-3 TRBV5-5 many CASSLSGGGQVNTIYF TGTGCCAGCAGCTTGTCGGGGGGCGGCCAGGTCAACACCATATATTTT
TRBD1 TRBJ1-4 TRBV7-9 - CASSPSMTGENEKLFF TGTGCCAGCAGCCCAAGCATGACAGGGGAGAATGAAAAACTGTTTTTT
- TRBJ2-1 TRBV27 few CASSQNWEQFF TGTGCCAGCAGTCAGAATTGGGAGCAGTTCTTC
- TRBJ1-1 TRBV19 few CASNSGGGVVTEAFF TGTGCCAGTAACTCGGGAGGGGGGGTTGTAACTGAAGCTTTCTTT
TRBD2 TRBJ2-1 TRBV6-2/TRBV6-3 many CASSQTSGIYNEQFF TGTGCCAGCAGTCAGACTAGCGGGATCTACAATGAGCAGTTCTTC